This is a list of T cell receptor beta chains from one sample in a study of cytomegalovirus exposure and HLA in healthy donors. Using immunoSEQ multiplex PCR, the repertoire was profiled, and TCRdb retains in-frame clones only, with some absent. The table includes about 180,000 clones, 80% detected once. The sample consisted of PBMCs. These TCRs come from a man aged 40-55 years in good health and CMV-seronegative. CDR3s include the opening cysteine and the closing phenylalanine or tryptophan. Each record gives: J gene, V gene, D gene, clone size, CDR3 DNA, CDR3 protein. The D gene is left open where the match is weak. Size values are once, few and many counts, or a class for expanded clones, and some rows have none.

J: TRBJ2-6
V: TRBV9
D: TRBD1
size: .
DNA: TGTGCCAGCAGCATTCAGGGGGCAGATGGGGCCAACGTCCTGACTTTC
CDR3: CASSIQGADGANVLTF

J: TRBJ2-5
V: TRBV7-9
D: .
size: .
DNA: TGTGCCAGCAGCTTACTCGGGCAGGGCCGGGAGACCCAGTACTTC
CDR3: CASSLLGQGRETQYF

J: TRBJ2-7
V: TRBV7-2
D: .
size: .
DNA: TGTGCCAGCAGCTTAGGCCCCACAGGGATTGCCTACGAGCAGTACTTC
CDR3: CASSLGPTGIAYEQYF

J: TRBJ2-7
V: TRBV6-5
D: TRBD1
size: .
DNA: TGTGCCAGCAGTTACGATGTGTCGGGACAGTCGGAGCAGTACTTC
CDR3: CASSYDVSGQSEQYF

J: TRBJ2-1
V: TRBV5-5
D: TRBD1
size: .
DNA: TGTGCCAGCAGGAAGGGGACAGAGCGGTACAATGAGCAGTTCTTC
CDR3: CASRKGTERYNEQFF

J: TRBJ1-3
V: TRBV25-1
D: .
size: .
DNA: TGTGCCAGCACCAGGGGAAACACCATATATTTT
CDR3: CASTRGNTIYF

J: TRBJ2-6
V: TRBV5-4
D: TRBD1
size: .
DNA: TGTGCCAGCAGCTTGACAGGGGTGGACAACGTCCTGACTTTC
CDR3: CASSLTGVDNVLTF

J: TRBJ1-2
V: TRBV7-2
D: .
size: few
DNA: TGTGCCAGCAGCTTAACAGAGAACTATGGCTACACCTTC
CDR3: CASSLTENYGYTF

J: TRBJ2-1
V: TRBV6-4
D: .
size: .
DNA: TGTGCCAGCGCGCCTACCGGGGGGCTGGACAATGAGCAGTTCTTC
CDR3: CASAPTGGLDNEQFF

J: TRBJ2-6
V: TRBV27
D: TRBD1
size: .
DNA: TGTGCCAGCAGTACAACGGACAGGCGCCGCAACGTCCTGACTTTC
CDR3: CASSTTDRRRNVLTF

J: TRBJ1-2
V: TRBV27
D: .
size: .
DNA: TGTGCCAGCAGCCCGGGGTGGGGAGCTAACTATGGCTACACCTTC
CDR3: CASSPGWGANYGYTF

J: TRBJ2-3
V: TRBV6-1
D: TRBD2
size: .
DNA: TGTGCCAGCAGTGGGACAGGAGCTAGCGGGAGGTCCCCGCAAGTTACGCAGTATTTT
CDR3: CASSGTGASGRSPQVTQYF

J: TRBJ2-7
V: TRBV6-6
D: TRBD1
size: .
DNA: TGTGCCCACGGGACAGGGGGCTACGAGCAGTACTTC
CDR3: CAHGTGGYEQYF

J: TRBJ2-5
V: TRBV12-5
D: .
size: few
DNA: TGTGCTAGTGGTTTCCCCCCTAGGGAGACCCAGTACTTC
CDR3: CASGFPPRETQYF

J: TRBJ1-1
V: TRBV11-2
D: TRBD1
size: .
DNA: TGTGCCAGCAGCTTATTCGAGGGGGCGTTTACTGAAGCTTTCTTT
CDR3: CASSLFEGAFTEAFF

J: TRBJ2-7
V: TRBV10-3
D: .
size: few
DNA: TGTGCCATCAGTAAGGGGGTAGTGGTTGACGGCCTAGGGGTCTACGAGCAGTACTTC
CDR3: CAISKGVVVDGLGVYEQYF

J: TRBJ2-1
V: TRBV5-1
D: .
size: .
DNA: TGCGCCAGCATGAGCCGGGATAGCAGGAGAGGCTCCTACAATGAGCAGTTCTTC
CDR3: CASMSRDSRRGSYNEQFF

J: TRBJ1-4
V: TRBV18
D: .
size: .
DNA: TGTGCCAGCTCACCCCCTTCCGAAGCGGAAAAACTGTTTTTT
CDR3: CASSPPSEAEKLFF

J: TRBJ1-3
V: TRBV2
D: .
size: .
DNA: TGTGCCGGGACCTCGGGAGGGTCTGGAAACACCATATATTTT
CDR3: CAGTSGGSGNTIYF

J: TRBJ1-2
V: TRBV6-5
D: .
size: .
DNA: TGTGCCAGCAGTTACGATGGCCGGGCTAACTATGGCTACACCTTC
CDR3: CASSYDGRANYGYTF

J: TRBJ2-7
V: TRBV6-5
D: .
size: few
DNA: TGTGCCAGCAGTTACTCGACGCGAGCGCGGGAGCAGTACTTC
CDR3: CASSYSTRAREQYF

J: TRBJ2-7
V: TRBV10-3
D: .
size: .
DNA: TGTGCCAGCAACAGGGGACTGGACTACGAGCAGTACTTC
CDR3: CASNRGLDYEQYF

J: TRBJ2-1
V: TRBV10-3
D: TRBD2
size: .
DNA: TGTGCCGCCTCCGGGACTAGCGGGAATGAGCAGTTCTTC
CDR3: CAASGTSGNEQFF